This TCR beta chain derives from a study of T cells after somatic rescue of genetic block. Assay: immunoSEQ multiplex PCR; the TCRdb copy retains only in-frame clones and omits some. Counted here are about 9,100 clones, 74% occurring once; the ten biggest clones make up 22%. CDR1 PRHDT and CDR2 FYEKMQ come from the germline V gene (reference sequence). CDR3 length equals 11 residues. V lost 8 bases and J lost 8; bases outside the gene matches: 5. The sequencing sample was made of peripheral blood mononuclear cells (PBMCs). This chain links TRBV13 with TRBJ1-2, with 7 bases aligning to TRBD1. The clonotype comes from a boy between 10 and 17 years old. The CDR3 DNA follows: TGTGCCAGCGGTAGGGGGCGAGGCTACACCTTC. The encoded protein is CASGRGRGYTF. Full variable domain (rest looked up from reference TRBV13 and TRBJ1-2): AAGVIQSPRHLIKEKRETATLKCYPIPRHDTVYWYQQGPGQDPQFLISFYEKMQSDKGSIPDRFSAQQFSDYHSELNMSSLELGDSALYFCASGRGRGYTFGSGTRLTVV.